These 32 T cell receptor beta chains share one sample of origin, sequenced in a study of CD8+CD57+ T cells in acquired aplastic anemia. Investigators profiled TCR beta VDJ and CDR3 from genomic DNA template. TCRdb re-analysed the reads in MiXCR, keeping a single row per CDR3 protein. The profile shows under 350,000 distinct CDR3 sequences, approximately 58% of them singletons. Selection for sequencing was limited to patients who had shown CD8+CD57+ cell expansion by flow cytometry. Sequencing was performed on sorted CD4+, CD8+, or CD8+CD57+ T cells (not recorded which) from PBMCs. The receptors here all came from a human donor with aplastic anemia.

On this clonotype itself: This likely comes from a read error, as the CDR3 has no conserved phenylalanine or tryptophan at its end. Because the CDR3's place on the DNA is in doubt, the DNA is left out and the CDR3 is given as listed by TCRdb. The V and J genes are TRBV19 and TRBJ2-3; TRBD2 is the table's D call, not checked against the DNA. Including both end residues, the CDR3 is 8 amino acids long. Germline-derived CDR1 and CDR2 are LNHDA and SQIVND (reference sequence). This CDR3 is CASSTIAG.

This chain connects TRBV7-9 to TRBJ2-1; D is undetermined. V was pared by 3 bases and J by 8 bases, with 11 bases between. CDR1 SEHNR and CDR2 FQNEAQ come from the germline V gene (reference sequence). The CDR3 runs 13 residues. This chain's CDR3 is CASSFVSGDEQFF. The CDR3 DNA sequence: TGTGCCAGCAGCTTTGTGAGTGGCGATGAGCAGTTCTTC.

The genes are TRBV19 and TRBJ2-5, with 7 positions matching TRBD1. The J segment lost 1 base and the V segment lost 7 bases, leaving 12 bases of the junction unmatched. Germline-derived CDR1 and CDR2 are LNHDA and SQIVND (reference sequence). The CDR3 length is 16 residues. CDR3 bases: TGTGCCAGTAATGTCGTGGCAGGGGGATTCCAAGAGACCCAGTACTTC. Its protein product is CASNVVAGGFQETQYF.

This clonotype was recorded once. J is TRBJ2-1 and V is TRBV20-1, with 9 positions matching TRBD2. Germline CDR1 and CDR2: DFQATT and SNEGSKA (reference sequence). The V and J ends lost 3 bases and 10 bases, in that order; junction bases with no gene match: 4. This CDR3 contains 12 residues. The CDR3 DNA follows: TGCAGTGCTAGGGGACTAGCAGGGGAGCAGTTCTTC. This sequence encodes CSARGLAGEQFF.

This clonotype was counted once. CDR3 sequence: CASSLGSGKGYNEQFF. DNA for the CDR3: TGTGCCAGCAGCTTAGGTTCGGGAAAAGGATACAATGAGCAGTTCTTC. V and J are TRBV11-3 and TRBJ2-1, with a tentative D call TRBD2 (5 bases). The CDR3 is 16 amino acids. Germline loops: CDR1 SGHNT, CDR2 YENEEA. Trimming shortened V by 1 base and J by 4 bases, and 14 bases separated the two germline ends.

The chain employs TRBV2 and TRBJ2-7; weak D call: TRBD2 (5 bases). The ends were cut back, 2 bases at V and 3 bases at J, with 11 bases in the middle. Germline V gene sequence: CDR1 SNHLY, CDR2 FYNNEI. This CDR3 is 14 amino acids long. For the CDR3, the DNA is TGTGCCAGCAGTGAATCGGTGGGGAGCTACGAGCAGTACTTC. It codes for CASSESVGSYEQYF.

The rearrangement joins TRBV12-3 or TRBV12-4 to TRBJ1-1, with TRBD1 identical over 9 bases. Trimming at V came to 3 bases and at J to 9 bases, leaving 8 bases not matched to a gene. The CDR3 has 14 amino acids. Here the CDR3 reads CASSLSGQGDKAFF. The CDR3 DNA sequence: TGTGCCAGCAGTTTGTCGGGACAGGGCGACAAAGCTTTCTTT.

V usage is TRBV24-1 and J usage is TRBJ1-2, with TRBD1 identical over 7 bases. CDR3 length equals 14 residues. Germline lookup yields CDR1 KGHDR and CDR2 SFDVKD. V shed 2 bases and J 4 bases; nucleotides not matched to a gene: 3. For the CDR3, the DNA is TGTGCCACCAGTGATTCACAGGGGACCTATGGCTACACCTTC. Amino acid sequence: CATSDSQGTYGYTF.

This clonotype was observed a handful of times. The chain carries TRBV20-1 and TRBJ1-6; 8 bases are shared with TRBD1. The CDR3 spans 15 residues. Germline CDR1 is DFQATT and CDR2 is SNEGSKA (reference sequence). Trimming took 1 base from V and 5 from J; bases not matched to a gene: 4. CDR3 sequence: CSARGQGRDNSPLHF. In DNA, the CDR3 is TGCAGTGCTAGAGGACAGGGGAGGGATAATTCACCCCTCCACTTT.

The chain recombines TRBV7-2 with TRBJ2-3; no reliable D call. The length of the CDR3 is 14 residues. Trimming removed 1 base from V and 4 bases from J, with 9 bases in between. CDR1 SGHTA and CDR2 FQGNSA come from the germline V gene. The CDR3 region has the DNA TGTGCCAGCAGCTTAGTTGGTGGGGCAGATACGCAGTATTTT. Translating it yields CASSLVGGADTQYF.

V gene TRBV7-9 combines with J gene TRBJ2-2, with unresolved D. The CDR3 spans 14 residues. The germline V and J ends were trimmed by 6 bases and 0 bases, with 8 bases remaining between them. Germline V CDR1 and CDR2: SEHNR, FQNEAQ (reference sequence). The DNA for the CDR3 is TGTGCCAGCAGAGCTTTATCGAACACCGGGGAGCTGTTTTTT. Protein sequence: CASRALSNTGELFF. The full variable domain, completed using reference TRBV7-9 and TRBJ2-2, is DTGVSQNPRHKITKRGQNVTFRCDPISEHNRLYWYRQTLGQGPEFLTYFQNEAQLEKSRLLSDRFSAERPKGSFSTLEIQRTEQGDSAMYLCASRALSNTGELFFGEGSRLTVL.

J is TRBJ2-3 and V is TRBV10-3, with TRBD2 as a possible D gene (5 bases). In germline, CDR1 is ENHRY, CDR2 SYGVKD. The CDR3 length is 14 residues. Trimming stripped 6 bases from V and 3 bases from J, with 13 bases between. Here the CDR3 reads CAISPGIGTDTQYF. The CDR3 region has the DNA TGTGCCATCAGCCCCGGGATTGGTACAGATACGCAGTATTTT.

The chain is built from TRBV20-1 and TRBJ2-3, with 10 bases that match TRBD1. Germline V gene data show CDR1 as DFQATT and CDR2 as SNEGSKA (reference sequence). With 5 bases clipped from V and 2 bases from J, the junction kept 4 bases outside the gene matches. There are 14 residues in the CDR3. Here the CDR3 DNA reads TGCAGTGCTCCCGGACAGGGGGTCACAGATACGCAGTATTTT. Amino acids: CSAPGQGVTDTQYF.

The V gene is TRBV7-6, the J gene TRBJ1-1, with D possibly being TRBD1 (6 bases). This CDR3 spans 13 amino acids. CDR1 SGHVS and CDR2 FNYEAQ come from the germline V gene. The V gene lost 7 bases and the J gene lost 1 base, with 10 bases spanning the gap. CDR3 in DNA: TGTGCCAGCAAAAGGGGGACGAACACTGAAGCTTTCTTT. Amino acids: CASKRGTNTEAFF.

This clonotype appeared many times. The V and J genes are TRBV20-1 and TRBJ2-1; D perhaps matches TRBD1 (5 bases). The CDR3 is made up of 13 amino acids. Germline-derived CDR1 and CDR2 are DFQATT and SNEGSKA (reference sequence). The germline V and J ends were trimmed by 6 bases and 3 bases, with 12 bases remaining between them. The CDR3 loop is CSASRALYNEQFF. Written as DNA, the CDR3 is TGCAGTGCGTCCAGGGCCCTCTACAATGAGCAGTTCTTC.

This clonotype has ten or more counts. The gene calls are TRBV5-1 and TRBJ1-4; 7 bases agree with TRBD1. V shed 4 bases and J 5 bases; nucleotides not matched to a gene: 5. The CDR3 runs to 14 residues. Per germline, CDR1 SGHRS and CDR2 YFSETQ. The CDR3 loop reads CASSQGTVNEKLFF. The CDR3 DNA follows: TGCGCCAGCAGCCAAGGGACAGTCAATGAAAAACTGTTTTTT.

This clonotype was detected only a few times. This chain uses TRBV7-6 with TRBJ2-5; weak D call: TRBD1 (5 bases). The CDR3 contains 13 residues. The germline CDR1 and CDR2 sequences are SGHVS and FNYEAQ. Deletions cut 6 bases from V and 5 bases from J, with 13 bases between. The CDR3 DNA reads TGTGCCAGCAGTATCAGGGTTGGCGAGACCCAGTACTTC. Encoded protein: CASSIRVGETQYF.

This clonotype was counted a few times. The V call is TRBV7-2, the J call TRBJ1-6; maybe TRBD1 (6 bases). There are 14 residues in the CDR3. Germline-derived CDR1 and CDR2 are SGHTA and FQGNSA. V was cut by 5 bases and J by 9 bases, with 14 bases left in between. CDR3 nucleotides: TGTGCCAGCAGCACCGAGGGGGAAACTTCACCCCTCCACTTT. Its protein product is CASSTEGETSPLHF.

This clonotype showed up many times. This chain uses TRBV5-1 with TRBJ2-5; D ambiguous. The CDR3 spans 13 residues. Germline V gene lookup returns CDR1 SGHRS and CDR2 YFSETQ. Trimming pared 3 bases from V and 0 bases from J, leaving 6 bases between. CDR3: CASSSQNQETQYF. CDR3 DNA: TGCGCCAGCAGCTCGCAAAACCAAGAGACCCAGTACTTC.

On this clonotype itself: A junction end diverges from the germline sequence, so it may reflect a read error. The chain combines TRBV2 with TRBJ1-4; D is undetermined. The CDR3 sequence is 15 residues long. Germline values: CDR1 SNHLY, CDR2 FYNNEI. CDR3 in DNA: TGTGCCAGCAGTGAATCTTCGTCAGCTAATGAAGAACTGTTTTTT. Translated, it gives CASSESSSANEELFF.

V and J are TRBV10-3 and TRBJ1-2; tentative D call: TRBD1 (6 bases). Trimming left V 8 bases short and J 7 bases short, with 11 bases between. The CDR3 contains 11 residues. Germline CDR1 and CDR2: ENHRY and SYGVKD. The CDR3: CAIGRGSGYTF. CDR3 in DNA: TGTGCCATCGGCAGGGGTAGTGGCTACACCTTC.

Of note for this clonotype: Given a much more abundant clone one base away, this may be a read error. This rearrangement joins TRBV19 to TRBJ1-1, with D unresolved. Germline values: CDR1 LNHDA, CDR2 SQIVND (reference sequence). V lost 6 bases, J lost 0 bases, and 11 bases lay in between. The CDR3 length is 14 residues. Written as DNA, the CDR3 is TGTGCCAGTAGCACCGGAGCCTTGAACACTGAAGCTTTCTTT. Encoded protein: CASSTGALNTEAFF.

The V and J genes are TRBV15 and TRBJ1-5; TRBD1 aligns across 9 bases. This CDR3 has 14 amino acids. Losses at the gene ends were 2 bases for V and 5 bases for J; bases not matched to a gene: 1. Germline V lookup: CDR1 LNHNV, CDR2 YYDKDF (reference sequence). In DNA form, the CDR3 reads TGTGCCACCAGCAGATGGACAGGGGATCAGCCCCAGCATTTT. Amino acids: CATSRWTGDQPQHF. The full variable domain, in which reference TRBV15 and TRBJ1-5 provide the parts outside the CDR3, is DAMVIQNPRYQVTQFGKPVTLSCSQTLNHNVMYWYQQKSSQAPKLLFHYYDKDFNNEADTPDNFQSRRPNTSFCFLDIRSPGLGDTAMYLCATSRWTGDQPQHFGDGTRLSIL.

This clonotype has a handful of counts. The chain uses TRBV20-1 and TRBJ1-2; D call uncertain. Germline V gene lookup returns CDR1 DFQATT and CDR2 SNEGSKA (reference sequence). The CDR3 length is 11 residues. V gave up 3 bases and J gave up 2 bases, with 4 bases separating them. The DNA of the CDR3 is TGCAGTGCTAGGGAGAACTATGGCTACACCTTC. Translated, it gives CSARENYGYTF.

There are many counts of this clonotype. The chain couples TRBV7-9 to TRBJ2-1; D may be TRBD1 (6 bases). V gave up 5 bases and J gave up 3 bases, with 17 bases separating them. Germline V gives CDR1 SEHNR, CDR2 FQNEAQ (reference sequence). The CDR3 totals 16 residues. DNA of the CDR3: TGTGCCAGCAGCGGCATAGGGGGAGTGGGCTACAATGAGCAGTTCTTC. Its translation: CASSGIGGVGYNEQFF.

This clonotype was detected ten times or more. This chain joins TRBV5-8 and TRBJ2-1; 9 nucleotides line up with TRBD2. The junction had 3 bases not matched to a gene; V was cut back by 3 bases and J by 5 bases. CDR1 and CDR2 from the germline V gene are SGHTS and YDEGEE. The CDR3 spans 14 residues. The CDR3 sequence: CASSSGLAHNEQFF. For the CDR3, the DNA is TGTGCCAGCAGCTCGGGACTAGCACACAATGAGCAGTTCTTC.

V and J are TRBV24-1 and TRBJ1-3; maybe TRBD1 (6 bases). Per the germline V gene, CDR1 is KGHDR and CDR2 is SFDVKD. V was shortened by 6 bases and J by 0 bases, with 11 bases between the two germline ends. There are 15 residues in the CDR3. CDR3 residues: CATSTSTGSGNTIYF. Here the CDR3 DNA reads TGTGCCACCAGTACCTCGACAGGCTCTGGAAACACCATATATTTT.

The chain employs TRBV20-1 and TRBJ2-7; perhaps TRBD2 as D (5 bases). V lost 6 bases and J lost 6, with 15 bases in between. Germline lookup yields CDR1 DFQATT and CDR2 SNEGSKA (reference sequence). CDR3 length equals 12 residues. CDR3 sequence: CSATDGGGEQYF. CDR3 nucleotides: TGCAGTGCCACGGACGGAGGTGGCGAGCAGTACTTC.

J is TRBJ2-2 and V is TRBV2, with no clear D. V dropped 7 bases and J dropped 4 bases, with 4 bases sitting between them. From germline, CDR1 is SNHLY and CDR2 FYNNEI. This CDR3 spans 11 amino acids. The CDR3 region has the DNA TGTGCCAGCACTGCCACCGGGGAGCTGTTTTTT. Its translation: CASTATGELFF.

This clonotype showed up many times. The gene calls are TRBV12-3 or TRBV12-4 and TRBJ2-5; D might be TRBD2 (5 bases). V gave up 3 bases and J gave up 4 bases, with 9 bases separating them. This CDR3 has 13 residues. CDR3 region: CASSFSAGETQYF. CDR3 bases: TGTGCCAGCAGTTTCTCTGCGGGAGAGACCCAGTACTTC.

The chain employs TRBV20-1 and TRBJ2-7, with D perhaps matching TRBD1 (6 bases). V was cut by 6 bases and J by 6 bases, with 18 bases left in between. The germline gives CDR1 DFQATT, CDR2 SNEGSKA (reference sequence). There are 13 residues in the CDR3. The chain's CDR3 is CSASSPDSGEQYF. CDR3 coding DNA: TGCAGTGCCAGCTCACCGGACAGTGGCGAGCAGTACTTC.

As for this clonotype: The CDR3 does not close with the conserved phenylalanine or tryptophan, likely indicating a read error. This chain uses TRBV7-9 with TRBJ1-6; D is unclear. The germline V gene encodes CDR1 SEHNR and CDR2 FQNEAQ (reference sequence). The CDR3 contains 14 residues. The germline V and J ends were trimmed by 1 base and 9 bases, with 10 bases remaining between them. CDR3 DNA: TGTGCCAGCAGCTTAGGGGTTGATACTTCACCCCTCCACCTC. Its protein product is CASSLGVDTSPLHL.